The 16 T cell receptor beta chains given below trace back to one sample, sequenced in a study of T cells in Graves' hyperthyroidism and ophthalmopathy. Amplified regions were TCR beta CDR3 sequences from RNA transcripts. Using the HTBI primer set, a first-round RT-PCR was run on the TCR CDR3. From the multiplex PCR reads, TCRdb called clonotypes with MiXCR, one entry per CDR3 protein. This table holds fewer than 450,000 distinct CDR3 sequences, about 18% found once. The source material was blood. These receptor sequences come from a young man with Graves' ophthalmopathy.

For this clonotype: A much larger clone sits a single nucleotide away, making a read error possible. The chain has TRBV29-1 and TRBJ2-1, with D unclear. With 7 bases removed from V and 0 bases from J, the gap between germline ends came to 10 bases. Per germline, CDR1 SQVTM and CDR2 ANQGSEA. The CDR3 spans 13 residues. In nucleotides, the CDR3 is TGCAGCGCTTCCTTATCCTCCTACAATGAGCAGTTCTTC. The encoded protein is CSASLSSYNEQFF.

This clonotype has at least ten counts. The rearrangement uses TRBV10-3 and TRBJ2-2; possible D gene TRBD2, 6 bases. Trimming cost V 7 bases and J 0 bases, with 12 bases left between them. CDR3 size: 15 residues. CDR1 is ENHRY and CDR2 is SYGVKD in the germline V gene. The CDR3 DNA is TGTGCCATCAACTGGCGGGGCGCGAACACCGGGGAGCTGTTTTTT. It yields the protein CAINWRGANTGELFF.

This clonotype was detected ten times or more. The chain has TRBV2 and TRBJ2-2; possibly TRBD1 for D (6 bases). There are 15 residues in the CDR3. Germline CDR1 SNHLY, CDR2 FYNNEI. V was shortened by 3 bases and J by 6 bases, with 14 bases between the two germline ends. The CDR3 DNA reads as TGTGCCAGCAGTGAGCGCAGGGGCTTTCCCGGGGAGCTGTTTTTT. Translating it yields CASSERRGFPGELFF.

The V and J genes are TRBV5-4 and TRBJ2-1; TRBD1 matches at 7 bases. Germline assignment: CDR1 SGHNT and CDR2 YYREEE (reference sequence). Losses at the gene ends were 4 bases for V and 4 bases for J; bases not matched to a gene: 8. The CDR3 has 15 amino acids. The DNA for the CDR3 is TGTGCCAGCAGCCTAGCCGGGACAGTATACAATGAGCAGTTCTTC. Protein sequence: CASSLAGTVYNEQFF.

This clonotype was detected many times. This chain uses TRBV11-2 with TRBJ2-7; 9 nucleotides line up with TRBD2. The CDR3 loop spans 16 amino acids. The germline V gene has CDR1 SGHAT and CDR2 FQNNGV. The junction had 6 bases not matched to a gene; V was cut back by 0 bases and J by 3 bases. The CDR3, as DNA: TGTGCCAGCAGCTTAGAGGGAAGCGGGGGGATCTACGAGCAGTACTTC. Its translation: CASSLEGSGGIYEQYF.

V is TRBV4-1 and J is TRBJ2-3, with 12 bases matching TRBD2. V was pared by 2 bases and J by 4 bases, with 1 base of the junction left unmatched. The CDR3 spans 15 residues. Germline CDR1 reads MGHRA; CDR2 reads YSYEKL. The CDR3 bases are TGCGCCAGCAGCCAACTAGCGGGGGGGCCAGATACGCAGTATTTT. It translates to CASSQLAGGPDTQYF.

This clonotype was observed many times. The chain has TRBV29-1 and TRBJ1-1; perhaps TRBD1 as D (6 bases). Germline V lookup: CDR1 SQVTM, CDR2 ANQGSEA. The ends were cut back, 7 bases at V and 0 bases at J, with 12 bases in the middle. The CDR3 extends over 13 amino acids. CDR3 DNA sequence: TGCAGCGGAGGGGGACGGCTGAACACTGAAGCTTTCTTT. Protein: CSGGGRLNTEAFF.

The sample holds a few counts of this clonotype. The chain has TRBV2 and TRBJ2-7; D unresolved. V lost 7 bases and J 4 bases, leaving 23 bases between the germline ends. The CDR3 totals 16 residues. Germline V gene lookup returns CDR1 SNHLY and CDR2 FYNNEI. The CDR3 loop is CASNPRGELAIYEQYF. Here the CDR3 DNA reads TGTGCCAGCAACCCCCGTGGGGAATTGGCCATTTACGAGCAGTACTTC. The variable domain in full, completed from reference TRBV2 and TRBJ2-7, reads EPEVTQTPSHQVTQMGQEVILRCVPISNHLYFYWYRQILGQKVEFLVSFYNNEISEKSEIFDDQFSVERPDGSNFTLKIRSTKLEDSAMYFCASNPRGELAIYEQYFGPGTRLTVT.

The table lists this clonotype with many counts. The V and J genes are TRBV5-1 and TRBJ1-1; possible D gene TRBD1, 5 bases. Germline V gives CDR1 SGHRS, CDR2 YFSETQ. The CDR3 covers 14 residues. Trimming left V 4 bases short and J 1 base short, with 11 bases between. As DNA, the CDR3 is TGCGCCAGCAGCGATACCCAGGGGAACACTGAAGCTTTCTTT. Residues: CASSDTQGNTEAFF.

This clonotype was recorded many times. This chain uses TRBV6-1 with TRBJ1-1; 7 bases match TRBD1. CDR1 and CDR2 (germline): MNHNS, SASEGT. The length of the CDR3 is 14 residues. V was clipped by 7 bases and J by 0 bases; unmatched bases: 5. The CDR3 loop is CASIGRGMNTEAFF. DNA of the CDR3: TGTGCCAGCATCGGCAGGGGGATGAACACTGAAGCTTTCTTT.

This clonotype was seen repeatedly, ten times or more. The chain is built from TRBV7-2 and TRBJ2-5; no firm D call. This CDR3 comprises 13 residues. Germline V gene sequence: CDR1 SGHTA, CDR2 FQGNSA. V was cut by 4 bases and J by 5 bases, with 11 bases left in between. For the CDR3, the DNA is TGTGCCAGCAGCTCAACTGGGATCGAGACCCAGTACTTC. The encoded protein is CASSSTGIETQYF.

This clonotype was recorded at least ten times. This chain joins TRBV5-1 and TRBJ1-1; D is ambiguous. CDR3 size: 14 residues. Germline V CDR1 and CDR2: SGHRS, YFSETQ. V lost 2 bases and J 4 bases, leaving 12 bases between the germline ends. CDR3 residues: CASSLKQMGTEAFF. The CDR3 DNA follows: TGCGCCAGCAGCTTAAAACAGATGGGCACTGAAGCTTTCTTT. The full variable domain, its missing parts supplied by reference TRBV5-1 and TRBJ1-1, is KAGVTQTPRYLIKTRGQQVTLSCSPISGHRSVSWYQQTPGQGLQFLFEYFSETQRNKGNFPGRFSGRQFSNSRSEMNVSTLELGDSALYLCASSLKQMGTEAFFGQGTRLTVV.

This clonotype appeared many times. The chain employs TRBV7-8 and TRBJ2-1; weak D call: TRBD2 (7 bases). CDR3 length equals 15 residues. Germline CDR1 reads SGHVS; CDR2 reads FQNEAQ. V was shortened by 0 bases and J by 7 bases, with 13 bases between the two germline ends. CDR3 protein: CASSLAGGPGNEQFF. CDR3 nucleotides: TGTGCCAGCAGCTTAGCGGGGGGGCCAGGGAATGAGCAGTTCTTC.

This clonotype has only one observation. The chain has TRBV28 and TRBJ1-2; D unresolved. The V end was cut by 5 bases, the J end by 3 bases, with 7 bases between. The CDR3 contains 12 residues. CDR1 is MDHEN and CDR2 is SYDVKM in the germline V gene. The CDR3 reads CASSRGYYGYTF. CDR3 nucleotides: TGTGCCAGCAGTCGGGGTTACTATGGCTACACCTTC.

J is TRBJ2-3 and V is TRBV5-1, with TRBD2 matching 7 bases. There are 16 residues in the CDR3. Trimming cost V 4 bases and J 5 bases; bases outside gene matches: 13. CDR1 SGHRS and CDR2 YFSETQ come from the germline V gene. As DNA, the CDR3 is TGCGCCAGCAGCCAGGACGTTGCGGGAGTAATAGATACGCAGTATTTT. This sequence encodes CASSQDVAGVIDTQYF.

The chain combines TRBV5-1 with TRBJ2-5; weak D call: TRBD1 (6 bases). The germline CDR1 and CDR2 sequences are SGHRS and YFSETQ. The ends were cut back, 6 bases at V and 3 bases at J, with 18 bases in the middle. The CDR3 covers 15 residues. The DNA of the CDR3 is TGCGCCAGCAAAACGACAGGAGGAGCGGAAGAGACCCAGTACTTC. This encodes CASKTTGGAEETQYF.